One sample yielded the 10 T cell receptor beta chains listed below, sequenced in a study of resident and recirculating memory T cells in vitiligo. Generated by immunoSEQ multiplex PCR, the TCRdb table keeps only in-frame clones and is missing some. The sample lists 75,000 to 85,000 clones, about 90% seen once, with 4% to 5.5% in the top ten. Sequencing was performed on blood. These receptors were taken from a male donor with vitiligo.

The count of this clone is one. The chain links TRBV4-1 to TRBJ2-7, with 14 positions matching TRBD2. From germline, CDR1 is MGHRA and CDR2 YSYEKL. CDR3 length: 14 residues. The junction had 3 bases not matched to a gene; V was cut back by 4 bases and J by 7 bases. CDR3 residues: CASSRGLAGAEQYF. DNA for the CDR3: TGCGCCAGCAGCCGGGGACTAGCGGGAGCGGAGCAGTACTTC.

The chain uses TRBV28 and TRBJ2-3; D call uncertain. Germline CDR1 MDHEN, CDR2 SYDVKM. With 6 bases removed from V and 8 bases from J, the gap between germline ends came to 15 bases. This CDR3 spans 13 amino acids. The CDR3 DNA reads as TGTGCCAGCAGCCTTTTTGGTCTAGGTACGCAGTATTTT. Protein: CASSLFGLGTQYF.

This clone was found once. This sequence joins TRBV7-6 and TRBJ2-1; 10 bases fit TRBD2. The CDR3 runs to 17 residues. With 2 bases clipped from V and 2 bases from J, the junction kept 6 bases outside the gene matches. Germline CDR1 SGHVS, CDR2 FNYEAQ. The CDR3 sequence: CASSLTPSGRTYNEQFF. CDR3 bases: TGTGCCAGCAGCTTAACTCCTAGCGGGAGAACCTACAATGAGCAGTTCTTC.

V is TRBV30 and J is TRBJ1-5, with D possibly matching TRBD1 (6 bases). Trimming removed 1 base at V and 6 bases at J, with 10 bases between. The CDR3 contains 13 residues. Germline CDR1 is GTSNPN and CDR2 is SVGIG (reference sequence). CDR3 in amino acids: CAWSEGVGQPQHF. CDR3 nucleotides: TGTGCCTGGAGTGAGGGGGTAGGTCAGCCCCAGCATTTT.

The V call is TRBV7-9, the J call TRBJ2-7; D not resolved. V lost 5 bases and J lost 2, with 16 bases in between. The germline CDR1 and CDR2 sequences are SEHNR and FQNEAQ (reference sequence). This CDR3 region has 15 residues. CDR3 amino acids: CASSGESVRAYEQYF. CDR3 coding DNA: TGTGCCAGCAGCGGAGAAAGCGTGCGAGCCTACGAGCAGTACTTC.

The chain uses TRBV6-5 and TRBJ1-5; 9 positions match TRBD1. This CDR3 is built from 16 residues. J lost 1 base, V lost 4 bases, and 5 bases had no gene match. Looked up from germline, CDR1 is MNHEY and CDR2 is SVGAGI. CDR3 nucleotides: TGTGCCAGCAGTTCACAGGGGGCGGGAAGCAATCAGCCCCAGCATTTT. This sequence encodes CASSSQGAGSNQPQHF.

V is TRBV6-4 and J is TRBJ2-6, with TRBD2 matching 7 bases. J was trimmed by 0 bases and V by 2 bases; bases with no gene match: 1. The CDR3 totals 16 residues. In germline, CDR1 is MRHNA, CDR2 SNTAGT. DNA of the CDR3: TGTGCCAGCAGTGACGGGAGGGCCTCTGGGGCCAACGTCCTGACTTTC. It yields the protein CASSDGRASGANVLTF.

This chain links TRBV4-1 with TRBJ2-7; D call uncertain. Germline V gene data show CDR1 as MGHRA and CDR2 as YSYEKL. Trimming removed 1 base at V and 2 bases at J, with 9 bases between. The CDR3 loop spans 14 amino acids. CDR3 sequence reads: CASSQGTVPYEQYF. The CDR3 DNA reads as TGCGCCAGCAGCCAAGGCACAGTCCCCTACGAGCAGTACTTC.

The V and J genes are TRBV5-3 and TRBJ2-6; D possibly corresponds to TRBD2 (5 bases). TRBV5-3 is sorted into the ORF group, with uncertain function. CDR3 length equals 19 residues. V lost 4 bases to trimming and J lost 0 bases, with 20 bases between them. CDR3 sequence: CARSGLQSATPSGANVLTF. The CDR3, as DNA: TGTGCCAGAAGCGGACTGCAATCGGCCACACCCTCTGGGGCCAACGTCCTGACTTTC.

The chain recombines TRBV28 with TRBJ2-7; 7 bases match TRBD2. The trim removed 2 bases at V and 4 bases at J, leaving 8 bases unmatched. Looked up from germline, CDR1 is MDHEN and CDR2 is SYDVKM. The CDR3 consists of 15 residues. CDR3 protein: CASSLEGGPSYEQYF. The CDR3 nucleotides are TGTGCCAGCAGTTTAGAGGGAGGGCCCTCTTACGAGCAGTACTTC. The variable domain in full, completed from reference TRBV28 and TRBJ2-7, reads DVKVTQSSRYLVKRTGEKVFLECVQDMDHENMFWYRQDPGLGLRLIYFSYDVKMKEKGDIPEGYSVSREKKERFSLILESASTNQTSMYLCASSLEGGPSYEQYFGPGTRLTVT.